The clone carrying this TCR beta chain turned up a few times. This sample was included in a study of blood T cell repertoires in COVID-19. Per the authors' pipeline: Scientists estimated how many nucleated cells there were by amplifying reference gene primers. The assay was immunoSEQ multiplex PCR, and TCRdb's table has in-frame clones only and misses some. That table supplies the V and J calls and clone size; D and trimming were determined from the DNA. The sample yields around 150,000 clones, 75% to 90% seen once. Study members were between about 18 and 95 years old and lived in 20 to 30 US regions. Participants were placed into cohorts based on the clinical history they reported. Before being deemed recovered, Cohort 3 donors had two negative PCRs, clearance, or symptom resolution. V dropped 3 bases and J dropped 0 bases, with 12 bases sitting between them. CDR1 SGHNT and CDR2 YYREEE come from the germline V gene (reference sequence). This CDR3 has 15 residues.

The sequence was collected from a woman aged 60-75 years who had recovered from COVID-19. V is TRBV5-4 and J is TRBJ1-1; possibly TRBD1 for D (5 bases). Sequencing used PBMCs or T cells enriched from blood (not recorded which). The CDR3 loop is CASSSKDTLNTEAFF. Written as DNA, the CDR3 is TGTGCCAGCAGCTCCAAGGACACCTTGAACACTGAAGCTTTCTTT.